The 31 T cell receptor beta chains below were found in one sample sequenced in a study of tumor and adjacent non-tumor tissue in lung cancer. The template was RNA from unsorted bulk tissue. TCRbeta libraries were built with three rounds of nested PCR, modified from ARM-PCR. TCRdb independently ran MiXCR on the multiplex PCR reads; one entry per CDR3 protein. The sample shows 60,000 to 85,000 distinct CDR3 sequences, approximately 79% of them seen only once. Sequencing was performed on lung tumor tissue. These TCRs come from a woman between 45 and 60 years old with non-small cell lung cancer.

The gene calls are TRBV11-2 and TRBJ2-5; D possibly corresponds to TRBD2 (7 bases). The CDR3 runs to 13 residues. CDR1 and CDR2 from the germline V gene are SGHAT and FQNNGV. V was cut by 9 bases and J by 6 bases, with 17 bases left in between. The CDR3 DNA follows: TGTGCCAGGAACCGTGACGGGGGGCAGACCCAGTACTTC. Amino acids: CARNRDGGQTQYF.

This clonotype came up a few times. The DNA is omitted, as the CDR3 cannot be located on it reliably, and the CDR3 follows TCRdb's listing. CDR3: CASSKAIGESASGSTQIRSIF. This rearrangement joins TRBV21-1 to TRBJ2-3; TRBD2, the table's D call, was not compared with the DNA. TRBV21-1 is noted as a pseudogene. A total of 21 residues make up the CDR3, ends included.

As regards this clonotype: The junction and the germline gene differ at one end; a read error may be behind it. This sequence joins TRBV10-3 and TRBJ2-7; 12 nucleotides match TRBD2. The CDR3 sequence is 15 residues long. Germline loops: CDR1 ENHRY, CDR2 SYGVKD. This CDR3 reads CAISRLAGVVYEQYF. In nucleotides, the CDR3 is TGTGCCATCAGCCGACTAGCGGGAGTTGTCTACGAACAGTACTTC.

A note on this clonotype: Without the conserved terminal phenylalanine or tryptophan, this CDR3 likely stems from a read error. Because the CDR3's place on the DNA is in doubt, the DNA is left out and the CDR3 is given as listed by TCRdb. The chain is built from TRBV6-5 and TRBJ1-6; TRBD1, as called in the table, went unchecked against the DNA. The germline gives CDR1 MNHEY, CDR2 SVGAGI. Ends included, the CDR3 has 14 residues. The CDR3: CASRVQGANSPLHS.

To note about this clonotype: An end of the junction differs from the germline gene, which may be a read error. CDR3 nucleotide sequence: TGTGCCAGCAACGAACGGCCTCTCAGTGTCACTGATGCTTTCTTT. This encodes CASNERPLSVTDAFF. The V and J genes are TRBV6-6 and TRBJ1-1, with D unclear. The CDR3 spans 15 residues. Germline-derived CDR1 and CDR2 are MNHNY and SVGAGI (reference sequence).

Comments on this clonotype: The junction departs from the called germline gene at one end, perhaps through a read error. The V gene is TRBV4-2, the J gene TRBJ1-5, with a weak D call TRBD1 (5 bases). Per germline, CDR1 LGHNA and CDR2 YNFKEQ. The length of the CDR3 is 13 residues. CDR3 nucleotides: TGTGTCAGCAGCAAAGATAGGGGTCAGCCCCAGCATTTT. This translates into CVSSKDRGQPQHF.

With regard to this clonotype: A much larger clonotype is one base distant, so this may be a read error. The rearrangement links TRBV28 to TRBJ1-6; weak D call: TRBD1 (6 bases). CDR3 length: 15 amino acids. Germline values: CDR1 MDHEN, CDR2 SYDVKM. The DNA of the CDR3 is TGTGCCAACAGTTTATTGGCAGGGGTAAATTCACCCCTCCACTTT. As protein: CANSLLAGVNSPLHF.

The V and J genes are TRBV4-1 and TRBJ1-4, with D unresolved. From germline, CDR1 is MGHRA and CDR2 YSYEKL. This CDR3 comprises 15 residues. V shed 9 bases and J shed 7 bases, with 21 bases lying between them. For the CDR3, the DNA is TGCGCCAGTACCCAAGAGGTGGGGTTTGGTGAAAAACTGTTTTTT. Its translation is CASTQEVGFGEKLFF.

This clonotype came up a few times. The junction differs from germline at one of its ends, possibly a read error. V usage is TRBV6-1 and J usage is TRBJ1-4, with unresolved D. CDR3 length: 15 amino acids. The V gene's germline CDR1 is MNHNS and CDR2 SASEGT. The CDR3 reads CDSSDRAPANEKLLF. CDR3 DNA sequence: TGTGACAGCAGTGACCGGGCCCCAGCCAATGAAAAACTGCTTTTT.

Regarding this clonotype: An end of the junction does not agree with germline; a read error may underlie this. J is TRBJ1-1 and V is TRBV4-1; possible D gene TRBD1, 6 bases. The CDR3 is made up of 16 amino acids. Germline CDR1 reads MGHRA; CDR2 reads YSYEKL. The CDR3 nucleotides read TGCGCCAGTACCCAAGATCTCTACAGGGTCGGCACTGATGCTTTCTTT. Translating gives CASTQDLYRVGTDAFF.

This clonotype was detected a few times. The genes are TRBV29-1 and TRBJ2-7; 13 bases line up with TRBD2. The CDR3 is 15 amino acids. Germline values: CDR1 SQVTM, CDR2 ANQGSEA. Trimming cost V 6 bases and J 3 bases; bases outside gene matches: 8. This chain's CDR3 is CSVGLAGSSYYEQYF. The CDR3 DNA follows: TGCAGCGTGGGACTAGCGGGAAGTTCTTACTACGAGCAGTACTTC.

With respect to this clonotype: The germline gene is not matched at one end of the junction; a read error may be the cause. The chain joins TRBV4-2 to TRBJ1-2; D uncertain. This CDR3 is 13 amino acids long. Germline V lookup: CDR1 LGHNA, CDR2 YNFKEQ. The CDR3 DNA reads TGTGTCAGCAGCCAAGATTCGGGCTATGACTACACCTTC. This encodes CVSSQDSGYDYTF.

This clonotype counts as medium-sized. V and J are TRBV10-3 and TRBJ1-2; 8 bases fit TRBD1. This CDR3 spans 13 amino acids. CDR1 and CDR2 (germline): ENHRY, SYGVKD. V shed 10 bases and J 7 bases; nucleotides not matched to a gene: 11. The CDR3 DNA reads TGTGCCACCACAGGGGGAAGATACAGTGGCTACACCTTC. Its translation: CATTGGRYSGYTF.

The V and J genes are TRBV29-1 and TRBJ2-3, with a possible D match to TRBD2 (5 bases). The CDR3 totals 13 residues. The germline gives CDR1 SQVTM, CDR2 ANQGSEA. For the CDR3, the DNA is TGCAGGGTCCGAGGGCATGGTACAGATACGCAGTATTTT. Encoded protein: CRVRGHGTDTQYF.

A word on this clonotype: Lacking the conserved final phenylalanine or tryptophan, this CDR3 likely reflects a read error. Because the CDR3's place on the DNA is in doubt, the DNA is left out and the CDR3 is given as listed by TCRdb. The chain joins TRBV20-1 to TRBJ2-1. The CDR3 extends over 8 residues, inclusive of both ends. In germline, CDR1 is DFQATT, CDR2 SNEGSKA (reference sequence). This CDR3 reads CSDRDASL.

Note on this clonotype: A junction boundary mismatches the germline segment, possibly from a read error. V usage is TRBV11-2 and J usage is TRBJ2-2; D gene uncertain. The CDR3 totals 15 residues. Germline CDR1 reads SGHAT; CDR2 reads FQNNGV. The CDR3 loop is CASSLEAAAMKEQFF. CDR3 bases: TGTGCCAGCAGCTTAGAGGCGGCGGCCATGAAGGAGCAGTTTTTT. Combining the CDR3 with reference TRBV11-2 and TRBJ2-2 gives the whole variable domain EAGVAQSPRYKIIEKRQSVAFWCNPISGHATLYWYQQILGQGPKLLIQFQNNGVVDDSQLPKDRFSAERLKGVDSTLKIQPAKLEDSAVYLCASSLEAAAMKEQFFGEGSRLTVL.

J is TRBJ2-2 and V is TRBV11-2, with D possibly being TRBD2 (5 bases). Trimming cost V 9 bases and J 5 bases, with 16 bases left between them. The length of the CDR3 is 14 residues. The germline CDR1 and CDR2 sequences are SGHAT and FQNNGV. The CDR3 bases are TGTGCCAGTAGCAGAAACTGGGAGACCGGGGAGCTGTTTTTT. Protein: CASSRNWETGELFF.

The J gene is TRBJ2-2, the V gene TRBV6-5; the D gene is possibly TRBD1 (5 bases). CDR1 and CDR2 (germline): MNHEY, SVGAGI. Trimming left V 6 bases short and J 8 bases short, with 13 bases between. The CDR3 runs to 13 residues. CDR3 sequence (DNA): TGTGCCAGCAGGCCCAGGGCTCATGGGGAGCTGTTTTTT. Its translation: CASRPRAHGELFF.

Note on this clonotype: One end of the junction fails to match germline, which may point to a read error. This chain connects TRBV6-2 or TRBV6-3 to TRBJ1-5, with no clear D. This CDR3 comprises 15 residues. Per germline, CDR1 MNHEY and CDR2 SVGEGT. In nucleotides, the CDR3 is TGTGCCAGCAGTTTAGGACTTCAACTCCTTAAGCCCCGGCATTTT. Translated: CASSLGLQLLKPRHF.

Notes on this clonotype: One end of the junction is discordant with germline, which a read error may explain. The gene calls are TRBV20-1 and TRBJ2-7; possible D gene TRBD2, 5 bases. This CDR3 region has 15 residues. The germline V gene encodes CDR1 DFQATT and CDR2 SNEGSKA (reference sequence). CDR3 coding DNA: TGCAGTGTTAGAAACATGCGGGCACTTTCCTACGAGCAGTACTTC. Its translation is CSVRNMRALSYEQYF.

For this clonotype: A read error is likely, as this CDR3 ends without the conserved phenylalanine or tryptophan. The chain has TRBV6-6 and TRBJ1-1; the D gene is possibly TRBD1 (6 bases). The V end lost 6 bases, the J end lost 4 bases, and 15 bases lay between the germline ends. In germline, CDR1 is MNHNY, CDR2 SVGAGI (reference sequence). This CDR3 contains 14 residues. As DNA, the CDR3 is TGTGCCAGCAGCCGTTCAACAGGGCGCACTGAAGCTTTCTCT. Translated: CASSRSTGRTEAFS.

This clonotype was detected many times. V gene TRBV20-1 combines with J gene TRBJ1-3; tentatively, D is TRBD1 (6 bases). Germline CDR1 and CDR2: DFQATT and SNEGSKA (reference sequence). This CDR3 has 12 residues. V gave up 7 bases and J gave up 4 bases, with 11 bases separating them. CDR3 bases: TGCAGTGTTCCGGGGGCAGGAAACACCATATATTTT. It encodes CSVPGAGNTIYF.

The V gene is TRBV6-2 or TRBV6-3, the J gene TRBJ2-7; D uncertain. Germline V gene data show CDR1 as MNHEY and CDR2 as SVGEGT. V dropped 6 bases and J dropped 5 bases, with 8 bases sitting between them. CDR3 length equals 11 residues. This CDR3 reads CASRYKHEQYF. In DNA form, the CDR3 reads TGTGCCAGCAGATACAAGCACGAGCAGTACTTC.

The genes are TRBV24-1 and TRBJ2-2; D is ambiguous. Trimming stripped 8 bases from V and 3 bases from J, with 6 bases between. CDR3 length equals 12 residues. Germline-derived CDR1 and CDR2 are KGHDR and SFDVKD. CDR3 in amino acids: CATIEDTGELFF. The CDR3 nucleotides are TGTGCCACCATCGAGGACACCGGGGAGCTGTTTTTT.

This clonotype was counted only a few times. Here the CDR3 omits its conserved ending phenylalanine or tryptophan, so a read error is the likely source. V usage is TRBV4-1 and J usage is TRBJ1-5, with D perhaps TRBD1 (6 bases). The CDR3 is 15 amino acids. CDR1 MGHRA and CDR2 YSYEKL come from the germline V gene. V lost 3 bases and J 4 bases, leaving 13 bases between the germline ends. As DNA, the CDR3 is TGCGCCAGCAGCCAGAATCGGGACAATAATCAGCCCCAGCATTAT. This encodes CASSQNRDNNQPQHY.

A note on this clonotype: The conserved phenylalanine or tryptophan is not found at the CDR3 terminus, so this likely reflects a read error. V and J are TRBV12-3 or TRBV12-4 and TRBJ2-7; TRBD2 matches 8 bases. The length of the CDR3 is 12 residues. CDR3 sequence: CASGTSIYEQYL. For the CDR3, the DNA is TGTGCCAGCGGGACTAGTATTTACGAACAGTACCTC.

As to this clonotype: The junction departs from germline at one end; a sequencing error may be responsible. The chain uses TRBV6-6 and TRBJ2-1, with 7 positions matching TRBD1. Germline CDR1 MNHNY, CDR2 SVGAGI (reference sequence). The CDR3 extends over 13 amino acids. CDR3 DNA sequence: TGTGCCAGCAGGACAGGGAACGACGATGAGCAGCTCTTC. Its translation: CASRTGNDDEQLF.

Concerning this clonotype: A read error is likely, as this CDR3 ends without the conserved phenylalanine or tryptophan. The chain joins TRBV20-1 to TRBJ2-3; D assignment may be TRBD1 or TRBD2 (5 bases each). CDR1 is DFQATT and CDR2 is SNEGSKA in the germline V gene (reference sequence). CDR3 length equals 15 residues. The CDR3 region has the DNA TGCAGTGCTACCCCTGAGGGGAATGGACCAGATACACAGTATCTT. This sequence encodes CSATPEGNGPDTQYL.

With regard to this clonotype: The final CDR3 position lacks the conserved phenylalanine or tryptophan, pointing to a likely read error. The rearrangement joins TRBV29-1 to TRBJ2-1, with D perhaps TRBD2 (5 bases). The CDR3 is made up of 13 amino acids. CDR1 and CDR2 (germline): SQVTM, ANQGSEA. The CDR3 DNA sequence: TGTAGCGTTGATAGGAAGGGTAACAATGAGCAGTTCTCC. Translated, it gives CSVDRKGNNEQFS.

The gene calls are TRBV6-2 or TRBV6-3 and TRBJ1-5; unclear D gene. Trimming shortened V by 8 bases and J by 6 bases, and 14 bases separated the two germline ends. CDR3 length equals 13 residues. The germline V gene has CDR1 MNHEY and CDR2 SVGEGT. The CDR3 spells CASLAVGCQPQHF. The DNA of the CDR3 is TGTGCCAGCCTCGCGGTAGGGTGTCAGCCCCAGCATTTT.

Comments on this clonotype: One end of the junction fails to match germline, which may point to a read error. The CDR3 loop reads CASGGQSVDEQHF. The CDR3 DNA sequence: TGTGCCAGTGGCGGACAGTCTGTCGACGAGCAGCACTTC. The genes are TRBV6-2 or TRBV6-3 and TRBJ2-7; the D gene is possibly TRBD1 (6 bases). CDR1 and CDR2 from the germline V gene are MNHEY and SVGEGT. CDR3 length equals 13 residues.